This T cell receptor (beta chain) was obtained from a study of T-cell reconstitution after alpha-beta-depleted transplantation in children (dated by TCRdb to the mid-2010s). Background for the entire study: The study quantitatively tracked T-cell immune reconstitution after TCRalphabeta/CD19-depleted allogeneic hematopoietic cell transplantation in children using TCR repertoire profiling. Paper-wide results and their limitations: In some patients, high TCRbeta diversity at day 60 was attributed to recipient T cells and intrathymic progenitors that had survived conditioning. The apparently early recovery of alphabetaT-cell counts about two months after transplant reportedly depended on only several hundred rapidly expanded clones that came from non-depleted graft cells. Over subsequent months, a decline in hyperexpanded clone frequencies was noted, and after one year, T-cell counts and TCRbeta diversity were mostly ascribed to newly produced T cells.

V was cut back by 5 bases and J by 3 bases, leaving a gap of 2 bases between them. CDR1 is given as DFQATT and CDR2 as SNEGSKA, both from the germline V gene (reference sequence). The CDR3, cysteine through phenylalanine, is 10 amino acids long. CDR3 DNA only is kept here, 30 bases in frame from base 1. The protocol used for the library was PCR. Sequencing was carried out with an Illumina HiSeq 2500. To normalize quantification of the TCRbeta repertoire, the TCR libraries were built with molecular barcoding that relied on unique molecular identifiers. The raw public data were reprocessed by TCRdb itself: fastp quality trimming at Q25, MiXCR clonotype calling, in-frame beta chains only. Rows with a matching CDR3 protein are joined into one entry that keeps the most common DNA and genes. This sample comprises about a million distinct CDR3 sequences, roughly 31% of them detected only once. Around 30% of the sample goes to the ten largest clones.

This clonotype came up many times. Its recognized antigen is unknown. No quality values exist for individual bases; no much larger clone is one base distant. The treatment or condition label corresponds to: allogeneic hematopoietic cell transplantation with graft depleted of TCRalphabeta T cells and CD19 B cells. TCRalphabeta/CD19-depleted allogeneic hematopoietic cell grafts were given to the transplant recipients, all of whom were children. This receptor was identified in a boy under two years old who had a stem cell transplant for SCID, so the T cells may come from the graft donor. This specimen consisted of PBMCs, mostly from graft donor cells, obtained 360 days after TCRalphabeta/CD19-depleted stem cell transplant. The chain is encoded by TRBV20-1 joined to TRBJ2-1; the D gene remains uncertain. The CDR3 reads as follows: CSARYNEQFF. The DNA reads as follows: TGCAGTGCTCGCTACAATGAGCAGTTCTTC.